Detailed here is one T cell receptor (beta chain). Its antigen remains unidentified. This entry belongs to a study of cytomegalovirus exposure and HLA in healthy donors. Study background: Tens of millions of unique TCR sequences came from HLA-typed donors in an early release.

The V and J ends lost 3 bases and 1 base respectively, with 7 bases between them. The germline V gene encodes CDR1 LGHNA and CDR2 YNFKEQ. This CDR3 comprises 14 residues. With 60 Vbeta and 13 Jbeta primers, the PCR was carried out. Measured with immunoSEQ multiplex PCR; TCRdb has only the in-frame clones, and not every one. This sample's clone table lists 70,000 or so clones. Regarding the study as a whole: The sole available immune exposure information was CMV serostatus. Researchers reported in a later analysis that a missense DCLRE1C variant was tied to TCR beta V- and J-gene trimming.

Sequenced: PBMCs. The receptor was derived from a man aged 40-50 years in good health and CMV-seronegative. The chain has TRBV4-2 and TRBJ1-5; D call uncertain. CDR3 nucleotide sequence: TGTGCCAGCAGCCATGGAGGGAGCAATCAGCCCCAGCATTTT. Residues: CASSHGGSNQPQHF.